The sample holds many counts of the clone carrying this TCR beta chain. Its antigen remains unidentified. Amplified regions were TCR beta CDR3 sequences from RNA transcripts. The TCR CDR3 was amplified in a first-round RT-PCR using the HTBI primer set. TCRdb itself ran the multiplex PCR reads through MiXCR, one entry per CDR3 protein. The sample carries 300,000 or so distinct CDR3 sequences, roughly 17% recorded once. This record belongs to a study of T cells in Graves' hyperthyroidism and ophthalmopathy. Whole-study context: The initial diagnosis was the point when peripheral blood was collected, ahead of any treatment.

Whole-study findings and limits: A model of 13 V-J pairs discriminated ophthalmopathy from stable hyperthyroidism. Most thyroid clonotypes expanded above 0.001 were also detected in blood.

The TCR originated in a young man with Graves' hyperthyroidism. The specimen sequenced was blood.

The CDR3 loop is CAIVAGGQNEQFF. CDR3 nucleotide sequence: TGCGCCATCGTAGCGGGAGGGCAAAATGAGCAGTTCTTC. The rearrangement uses TRBV10-1 and TRBJ2-1, with 11 bases fitting TRBD2. Trimming cost V 10 bases and J 7 bases; bases outside gene matches: 6. Germline assignment: CDR1 WNHNN and CDR2 SYGVQD (reference sequence). The CDR3 spans 13 residues.